This T cell receptor beta chain was sequenced for a study of T-cell reconstitution after alpha-beta-depleted transplantation in children. Germline CDR1 is DFQATT and CDR2 is SNEGSKA (reference sequence). V was trimmed by 6 bases and J by 6 bases, leaving 18 bases between them. CDR3 length equals 13 residues. Ten or more counts support this clonotype. Its specificity is not known. Study-level findings and limits: A year post-transplant, T-cell counts and diversity derived mostly from newly produced T cells. Several hundred expanded graft clones reportedly gave rise to the alpha-beta T cells present about two months after transplant.

Unique molecular identifiers tagged the TCRbeta library. MiXCR was run by TCRdb on the PCR reads, yielding one entry per CDR3 protein. The sample includes about 290,000 distinct CDR3 sequences, around 10% of them seen just once. The origin of this receptor is a boy younger than two with acute myeloid leukemia, due to receive a stem cell transplant. The chain links TRBV20-1 to TRBJ2-7; D may be TRBD2 (7 bases). This sample comprised PBMCs, obtained before TCRalphabeta/CD19-depleted stem cell transplant. CDR3 coding DNA: TGCAGTGCCGGGGGGCTCCTTCGTGGCGAGCAGTACTTC. This encodes CSAGGLLRGEQYF.